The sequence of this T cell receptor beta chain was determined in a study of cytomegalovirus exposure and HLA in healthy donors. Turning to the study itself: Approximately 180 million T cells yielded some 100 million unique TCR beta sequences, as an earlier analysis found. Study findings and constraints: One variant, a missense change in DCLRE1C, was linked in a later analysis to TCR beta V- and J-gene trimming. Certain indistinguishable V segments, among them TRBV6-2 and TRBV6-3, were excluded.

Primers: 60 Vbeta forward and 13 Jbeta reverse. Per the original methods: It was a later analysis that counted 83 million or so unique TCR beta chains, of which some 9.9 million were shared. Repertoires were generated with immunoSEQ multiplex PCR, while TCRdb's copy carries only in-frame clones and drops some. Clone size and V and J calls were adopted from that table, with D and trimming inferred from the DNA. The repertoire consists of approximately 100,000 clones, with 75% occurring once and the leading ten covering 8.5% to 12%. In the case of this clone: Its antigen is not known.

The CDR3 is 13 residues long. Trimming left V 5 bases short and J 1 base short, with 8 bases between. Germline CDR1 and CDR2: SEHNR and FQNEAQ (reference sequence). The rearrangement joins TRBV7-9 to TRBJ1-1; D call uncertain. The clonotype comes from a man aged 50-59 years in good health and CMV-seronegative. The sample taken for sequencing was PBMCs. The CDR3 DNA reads TGTGCCAGCAGCCCGGTCGGGAACACTGAAGCTTTCTTT. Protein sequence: CASSPVGNTEAFF.